Listed here are 16 T cell receptor beta chains from one sample, sequenced in a study of T cell responses to AZD1222 COVID-19 vaccine. TCRdb's copy holds only in-frame clones and misses some; the assay was immunoSEQ multiplex PCR. The table records about 72,000 clones, approximately 90% of them present only once. The starting material was peripheral blood, obtained on day 0 of AZD1222 vaccination. The source is an adult in good health.

The chain links TRBV19 to TRBJ1-1; D gene ambiguous. The V gene's germline CDR1 is LNHDA and CDR2 SQIVND (reference sequence). V was shortened by 2 bases and J by 1 base, with 5 bases between the two germline ends. This CDR3 is 13 amino acids long. The CDR3 nucleotides read TGTGCCAGTAGTATATCAGCGAACACTGAAGCTTTCTTT. This encodes CASSISANTEAFF.

A few counts support this clone. The chain couples TRBV27 to TRBJ1-4; D is unresolved. The CDR3 has 13 amino acids. The germline gives CDR1 MNHEY, CDR2 SMNVEV (reference sequence). The germline V and J ends were trimmed by 5 bases and 8 bases, with 12 bases remaining between them. The CDR3 protein is CASSHEPGEKLFF. CDR3 in DNA: TGTGCCAGCAGTCACGAACCCGGGGAAAAACTGTTTTTT.

V usage is TRBV11-2 and J usage is TRBJ2-7; D not certain. With 2 bases removed from V and 6 bases from J, the gap between germline ends came to 14 bases. CDR1 SGHAT and CDR2 FQNNGV come from the germline V gene. This CDR3 region has 14 residues. CDR3 protein: CASSLPRPDAEQYF. The CDR3 DNA follows: TGTGCCAGCAGCTTACCCAGGCCCGATGCCGAGCAGTACTTC.

The V call is TRBV15, the J call TRBJ1-2; TRBD1 is a possible D gene (6 bases). This CDR3 has 16 residues. Deletions cut 0 bases from V and 5 bases from J, with 16 bases between. From germline, CDR1 is LNHNV and CDR2 YYDKDF (reference sequence). The CDR3: CATSRDGGYSGYGYTF. In DNA form, the CDR3 reads TGTGCCACCAGCAGAGATGGGGGCTACTCGGGGTATGGCTACACCTTC.

The CDR3 spells CASSPRDFNEQFF. CDR3 DNA sequence: TGTGCCAGCTCACCACGGGACTTCAATGAGCAGTTCTTC. The V gene is TRBV18, the J gene TRBJ2-1; D is perhaps TRBD2 (6 bases). V was cut by 1 base and J by 6 bases, with 7 bases left in between. The CDR3 covers 13 residues. Germline lookup yields CDR1 KGHSH and CDR2 LQKENI.

The J gene is TRBJ1-3, the V gene TRBV7-8; 7 positions agree with TRBD1. The trim removed 1 base at V and 4 bases at J, leaving 4 bases unmatched. The CDR3 is 15 residues long. Germline V gene sequence: CDR1 SGHVS, CDR2 FQNEAQ. The CDR3 DNA reads TGTGCCAGCAGCTTAGGTACAGGGGTCGGAAACACCATATATTTT. Protein product: CASSLGTGVGNTIYF.

The V call is TRBV19, the J call TRBJ1-1, with TRBD1 matching over 11 bases. Germline assignment: CDR1 LNHDA and CDR2 SQIVND (reference sequence). After removal of 6 bases from V and 6 bases from J, the junction contained 9 bases not matched to a gene. There are 15 residues in the CDR3. CDR3 residues: CASSRGTGGNAEAFF. The CDR3 DNA is TGTGCCAGTAGCCGTGGGACAGGGGGAAACGCTGAAGCTTTCTTT. The variable domain in full, completed from reference TRBV19 and TRBJ1-1, reads DGGITQSPKYLFRKEGQNVTLSCEQNLNHDAMYWYRQDPGQGLRLIYYSQIVNDFQKGDIAEGYSVSREKKESFPLTVTSAQKNPTAFYLCASSRGTGGNAEAFFGQGTRLTVV.

This clone came up a few times. The gene calls are TRBV9 and TRBJ1-3; possible D gene TRBD1, 5 bases. Germline V CDR1 and CDR2: SGDLS, YYNGEE. The V end lost 1 base, the J end lost 0 bases, and 8 bases lay between the germline ends. The CDR3 is 15 residues long. CDR3 nucleotide sequence: TGTGCCAGCAGCGTACAGGGTACCTCTGGAAACACCATATATTTT. This translates into CASSVQGTSGNTIYF.

The gene calls are TRBV18 and TRBJ2-7; no firm D call. V gave up 2 bases and J gave up 3 bases, with 11 bases separating them. The germline V gene has CDR1 KGHSH and CDR2 LQKENI. The CDR3 runs to 14 residues. The CDR3 loop reads CASSPRSGLYEQYF. CDR3 DNA sequence: TGTGCCAGCTCACCAAGGTCTGGCCTCTACGAGCAGTACTTC. The whole variable domain, filled in from reference TRBV18 and TRBJ2-7, reads NAGVMQNPRHLVRRRGQEARLRCSPMKGHSHVYWYRQLPEEGLKFMVYLQKENIIDESGMPKERFSAEFPKEGPSILRIQQVVRGDSAAYFCASSPRSGLYEQYFGPGTRLTVT.

This chain links TRBV9 with TRBJ2-7; a possible D gene is TRBD1 (6 bases). Trimming shortened V by 3 bases and J by 5 bases, and 18 bases separated the two germline ends. The CDR3 spans 15 residues. Germline CDR1 reads SGDLS; CDR2 reads YYNGEE. The CDR3 reads CASSADVSRGNEQYF. The CDR3, as DNA: TGTGCCAGCAGCGCCGATGTGAGCAGGGGCAACGAGCAGTACTTC. Full variable domain (remainder filled in from reference TRBV9 and TRBJ2-7): DSGVTQTPKHLITATGQRVTLRCSPRSGDLSVYWYQQSLDQGLQFLIQYYNGEERAKGNILERFSAQQFPDLHSELNLSSLELGDSALYFCASSADVSRGNEQYFGPGTRLTVT.

The rearrangement joins TRBV15 to TRBJ1-6; no definite D call. The CDR3 is made up of 15 amino acids. V lost 0 bases and J 13 bases, leaving 16 bases between the germline ends. Per the germline V gene, CDR1 is LNHNV and CDR2 is YYDKDF (reference sequence). CDR3 sequence: CATSRDLLPPSPLHF. CDR3 sequence (DNA): TGTGCCACCAGCAGAGATCTATTACCGCCATCCCCCCTCCACTTT.

The rearrangement links TRBV10-3 to TRBJ1-1; 12 bases line up with TRBD1. There are 14 residues in the CDR3. Germline loops: CDR1 ENHRY, CDR2 SYGVKD. With 11 bases clipped from V and 5 bases from J, the junction kept 9 bases outside the gene matches. CDR3 protein: CAVGDRGRGTEAFF. Here the CDR3 DNA reads TGTGCCGTAGGGGACAGGGGGCGAGGGACTGAAGCTTTCTTT.

The chain carries TRBV3-1 (or the pseudogene TRBV3-2) and TRBJ1-5; tentatively, D is TRBD1 (6 bases). This CDR3 has 16 amino acids. Trimming took 3 bases from V and 1 from J, leaving 13 bases between them. The germline gives CDR1 LGHDT, CDR2 YNNKEL (reference sequence). CDR3 coding DNA: TGTGCCAGCAGCCAGGGGGGGGCGCGGAGCAATCAGCCCCAGCATTTT. Amino acid sequence: CASSQGGARSNQPQHF.

The chain has TRBV6-5 and TRBJ1-3; TRBD1 aligns across 8 bases. V lost 4 bases, J lost 1 base, and 3 bases stayed unmatched. CDR3 length equals 15 residues. Germline V lookup: CDR1 MNHEY, CDR2 SVGAGI. CDR3 sequence (DNA): TGTGCCAGCAGTTTGGACAGGGCTTCTGGAAACACCATATATTTT. Translated, it gives CASSLDRASGNTIYF.

The genes are TRBV6-1 and TRBJ2-5, with TRBD1 matching over 7 bases. This CDR3 is built from 15 residues. The germline CDR1 and CDR2 sequences are MNHNS and SASEGT. V lost 3 bases to trimming and J lost 2 bases; unmatched junction nucleotides: 6. The CDR3 nucleotides read TGTGCCAGCAGTGACACCGGACAGGCGCAAGAGACCCAGTACTTC. Amino acids: CASSDTGQAQETQYF.

The rearrangement joins TRBV5-1 to TRBJ1-5; 8 bases agree with TRBD1. The V and J ends lost 4 bases and 5 bases, in that order; junction bases with no gene match: 8. There are 15 residues in the CDR3. Germline V CDR1 and CDR2: SGHRS, YFSETQ. This CDR3 reads CASSPGQGSYQPQHF. For the CDR3, the DNA is TGCGCCAGCAGCCCCGGACAGGGCTCATATCAGCCCCAGCATTTT.